This T cell receptor beta chain was captured by sequencing in a study of Graves' ophthalmopathy and Graves' hyperthyroidism. On the study more broadly: Researchers obtained peripheral blood at initial diagnosis, before any treatment had begun.

Whole-study findings and limits: In separating ophthalmopathy from stable hyperthyroidism, a 13-signature model achieved 85% to 90% sensitivity and around 81% specificity. Both an approximately 70% sensitivity and an approximately 72% specificity characterized the model's predictions of ophthalmopathy progression.

RNA transcripts served as template for amplifying TCR beta CDR3 sequences. The workflow started with a first-round RT-PCR run with HTBI primers and then moved on to a second-round multiplex PCR. TCRdb fed the multiplex PCR reads into MiXCR, producing one record per CDR3 protein. The data hold approximately 700,000 distinct CDR3 sequences, with about 38% observed a single time. A remark on this clonotype: What it binds is unknown.

Diagnosis relied on clinical symptoms, serum thyroxine, TRAb, thyroid ultrasound and orbital computed tomography. This receptor was identified in an adult man with Graves' ophthalmopathy. The sequenced sample consisted of peripheral blood.

The chain's CDR3 is CASSQDGTYGYTF. Written as DNA, the CDR3 is TGTGCCAGCAGCCAAGACGGAACCTATGGCTACACCTTC. The rearrangement links TRBV5-4 to TRBJ1-2; D is uncertain. CDR1 and CDR2 (germline): SGHNT, YYREEE (reference sequence). The CDR3 runs 13 residues. V was shortened by 4 bases and J by 4 bases, with 11 bases between the two germline ends.